Listed here are 29 T cell receptor beta chains from one sample, sequenced in a study of blood T cell repertoires in COVID-19. Here immunoSEQ multiplex PCR was the method, and the copy in TCRdb shows in-frame clones only, minus some. The table shows roughly 45,000 clones, with 82% occurring only once. Sequenced material: peripheral blood. The receptors were sampled from a woman aged 60-75 years with acute or convalescent COVID-19.

The chain is built from TRBV7-3 and TRBJ2-1, with 8 bases lining up with TRBD2. CDR1 and CDR2 (germline): SGHTA, FQGTGA. The CDR3 consists of 16 residues. V was clipped by 1 base and J by 4 bases; unmatched bases: 6. DNA of the CDR3: TGTGCCAGCAGCTTAAGCGGGCGGGGGGATTACAATGAGCAGTTCTTC. The encoded protein is CASSLSGRGDYNEQFF.

The CDR3 sequence: CASSLAWRYTF. In DNA form, the CDR3 reads TGTGCCAGCAGTTTAGCTTGGCGGTACACCTTC. V and J are TRBV28 and TRBJ1-2; D remains ambiguous. From germline, CDR1 is MDHEN and CDR2 SYDVKM. This CDR3 contains 11 residues. Deletions cut 2 bases from V and 11 bases from J, with 9 bases between.

The gene calls are TRBV19 and TRBJ1-3, with TRBD1 matching over 9 bases. The CDR3 spans 18 residues. The germline CDR1 and CDR2 sequences are LNHDA and SQIVND (reference sequence). J gave up 1 base and V 1 base, and 8 bases lay outside the gene matches. The CDR3 is CASSIAGTGSLSGNTIYF. DNA for the CDR3: TGTGCCAGTAGTATAGCCGGGACAGGGAGTCTTTCTGGAAACACCATATATTTT.

This chain joins TRBV11-3 and TRBJ2-1; 11 positions match TRBD2. Losses at the gene ends were 4 bases for V and 10 bases for J; bases not matched to a gene: 6. CDR1 and CDR2 from the germline V gene are SGHNT and YENEEA. The CDR3 covers 14 residues. DNA of the CDR3: TGTGCCAGCAGCTCCACTAGCGGGAGCGGCGAGCAGTTCTTC. Translating it yields CASSSTSGSGEQFF.

This clone was recorded once. J is TRBJ2-6 and V is TRBV2; D possibly corresponds to TRBD1 (5 bases). The CDR3 length is 17 residues. V lost 4 bases and J lost 1, with 14 bases in between. The germline V gene has CDR1 SNHLY and CDR2 FYNNEI. The CDR3 region has the DNA TGTGCCAGCAGTGCCGCAGGGATTGTTTCTGGGGCCAACGTCCTGACTTTC. Translated, it gives CASSAAGIVSGANVLTF.

This clone was detected only once. V usage is TRBV7-6 and J usage is TRBJ1-2, with 9 nucleotides matching TRBD1. Looked up from germline, CDR1 is SGHVS and CDR2 is FNYEAQ. The CDR3 is 11 residues long. J gave up 14 bases and V 3 bases, and 4 bases lay outside the gene matches. In DNA form, the CDR3 reads TGTGCCAGCAGCTTGGGGACAGGGAAGACCTTC. Its translation: CASSLGTGKTF.

This clone was detected a few times. CDR3 nucleotide sequence: TGTGCCAGCAGCCTTCGCACAGGGCCCCCATCCTACGAGCAGTACTTC. It yields the protein CASSLRTGPPSYEQYF. The rearrangement joins TRBV5-8 to TRBJ2-7, with D possibly TRBD1 on 6 matching bases. Trimming took 4 bases from V and 1 from J, leaving 18 bases between them. Per the germline V gene, CDR1 is SGHTS and CDR2 is YDEGEE. This CDR3 has 16 amino acids.

This chain links TRBV11-3 with TRBJ2-7; TRBD2 might be the D (5 bases). This CDR3 region has 14 residues. The V gene's germline CDR1 is SGHNT and CDR2 YENEEA. Trimming took off 1 base at V and 0 bases at J, with 7 bases between the two ends. The CDR3 sequence is CASSLAAGSYEQYF. The CDR3 DNA reads as TGTGCCAGCAGCTTAGCCGCGGGCTCCTACGAGCAGTACTTC.

The gene calls are TRBV7-9 and TRBJ2-1; TRBD2 agrees at 11 bases. The CDR3 extends over 16 amino acids. Unmatched junction bases numbered 6, after V lost 5 bases and J lost 3 bases. Germline lookup yields CDR1 SEHNR and CDR2 FQNEAQ (reference sequence). The CDR3 is CASSRQLAGDYNEQFF. The CDR3 DNA sequence: TGTGCCAGCAGCCGCCAACTAGCGGGGGACTACAATGAGCAGTTCTTC.

V usage is TRBV4-2 and J usage is TRBJ2-7, with D unresolved. V was cut by 0 bases and J by 4 bases, with 13 bases left in between. The V gene's germline CDR1 is LGHNA and CDR2 YNFKEQ. The CDR3 length is 15 residues. The CDR3: CASSQERSSGYEQYF. The CDR3 nucleotides are TGTGCCAGCAGCCAAGAACGTTCTAGTGGATACGAGCAGTACTTC.

The chain combines TRBV19 with TRBJ1-5; D may be TRBD1 (5 bases). The CDR3 length is 16 residues. V dropped 5 bases and J dropped 2 bases, with 16 bases sitting between them. In germline, CDR1 is LNHDA, CDR2 SQIVND (reference sequence). CDR3 in DNA: TGTGCCAGTAGTGGGACTGCGAACGCGGGCAATCAGCCCCAGCATTTT. Protein sequence: CASSGTANAGNQPQHF.

A single count supports this clone. The rearrangement joins TRBV6-5 to TRBJ2-2; a weak D match, TRBD1 (5 bases). The CDR3 extends over 12 amino acids. From germline, CDR1 is MNHEY and CDR2 SVGAGI. The V and J ends lost 9 bases and 6 bases respectively, with 11 bases between them. CDR3 amino acids: CASGRQSGELFF. The CDR3 coding sequence is TGTGCCAGTGGGCGACAGTCCGGGGAGCTGTTTTTT.

The chain uses TRBV7-8 and TRBJ1-1, with 9 bases fitting TRBD1. The CDR3 consists of 15 residues. CDR1 and CDR2 from the germline V gene are SGHVS and FQNEAQ. Trimming took 1 base from V and 7 from J; bases not matched to a gene: 7. The CDR3 spells CASSLVTGGTGEAFF. The CDR3 coding sequence is TGTGCCAGCAGCTTAGTCACAGGGGGCACCGGTGAAGCTTTCTTT. Complete variable domain (other parts from reference TRBV7-8 and TRBJ1-1): GAGVSQSPRYKVAKRGQDVALRCDPISGHVSLFWYQQALGQGPEFLTYFQNEAQLDKSGLPSDRFFAERPEGSVSTLKIQRTQQEDSAVYLCASSLVTGGTGEAFFGQGTRLTVV.

The V call is TRBV6-5, the J call TRBJ1-4; D ambiguous. Trimming removed 6 bases from V and 7 bases from J, with 15 bases in between. CDR1 and CDR2 from the germline V gene are MNHEY and SVGAGI. The CDR3 sequence is 14 residues long. The CDR3 loop reads CASSGHGPGEKLFF. CDR3 nucleotides: TGTGCCAGCAGCGGTCATGGGCCCGGTGAAAAACTGTTTTTT.

In its sample, this clone was seen once. The chain is built from TRBV10-1 and TRBJ2-7; tentative D call: TRBD1 (5 bases). This CDR3 has 14 amino acids. The V end lost 7 bases, the J end lost 2 bases, and 15 bases lay between the germline ends. Germline CDR1 reads WNHNN; CDR2 reads SYGVQD (reference sequence). The DNA of the CDR3 is TGCGCCAGCATTTCTCTAAGGGGTACCTACGAGCAGTACTTC. Translating gives CASISLRGTYEQYF.

In this sample, this clone turned up a few times. The rearrangement joins TRBV7-8 to TRBJ1-1; 7 bases align to TRBD1. Germline lookup yields CDR1 SGHVS and CDR2 FQNEAQ. Trimming at V came to 1 base and at J to 6 bases, leaving 8 bases not matched to a gene. The length of the CDR3 is 15 residues. In DNA, the CDR3 is TGTGCCAGCAGCTTAGTCTTGACCCAGGGGGCTGAAGCTTTCTTT. Translation: CASSLVLTQGAEAFF. The full variable domain, in which reference TRBV7-8 and TRBJ1-1 provide the parts outside the CDR3, is GAGVSQSPRYKVAKRGQDVALRCDPISGHVSLFWYQQALGQGPEFLTYFQNEAQLDKSGLPSDRFFAERPEGSVSTLKIQRTQQEDSAVYLCASSLVLTQGAEAFFGQGTRLTVV.

V is TRBV6-1 and J is TRBJ2-7, with D uncertain. Per germline, CDR1 MNHNS and CDR2 SASEGT. Trimming cost V 0 bases and J 6 bases, with 6 bases left between them. This CDR3 has 12 amino acids. CDR3 sequence reads: CASSEAFGEQYF. The CDR3 nucleotides read TGTGCCAGCAGTGAAGCCTTCGGCGAGCAGTACTTC.

The chain recombines TRBV24-1 with TRBJ2-7, with a weak D call TRBD1 (6 bases). V was trimmed by 9 bases and J by 0 bases, leaving 11 bases between them. The CDR3 runs 13 residues. Germline assignment: CDR1 KGHDR and CDR2 SFDVKD. The CDR3 spells CATGWDTSYEQYF. Written as DNA, the CDR3 is TGTGCCACCGGATGGGACACCTCCTACGAGCAGTACTTC.

This clone was seen only once. This rearrangement joins TRBV2 to TRBJ1-5; possibly TRBD1 for D (6 bases). V lost 5 bases and J lost 0, with 20 bases in between. The CDR3 sequence is 18 residues long. The V gene's germline CDR1 is SNHLY and CDR2 FYNNEI. CDR3 residues: CASSPDRDPSFSNQPQHF. For the CDR3, the DNA is TGTGCCAGCAGTCCGGACAGAGACCCCTCTTTTAGCAATCAGCCCCAGCATTTT. The full variable domain, completed using reference TRBV2 and TRBJ1-5, is EPEVTQTPSHQVTQMGQEVILRCVPISNHLYFYWYRQILGQKVEFLVSFYNNEISEKSEIFDDQFSVERPDGSNFTLKIRSTKLEDSAMYFCASSPDRDPSFSNQPQHFGDGTRLSIL.

The chain is built from TRBV29-1 and TRBJ2-2; perhaps TRBD1 as D (5 bases). Trimming removed 7 bases from V and 0 bases from J, with 12 bases in between. Germline V gene lookup returns CDR1 SQVTM and CDR2 ANQGSEA. CDR3 size: 14 residues. DNA of the CDR3: TGCAGCGGCCTCCCGGACACGAACACCGGGGAGCTGTTTTTT. Encoded protein: CSGLPDTNTGELFF.

The gene calls are TRBV5-1 and TRBJ1-1; TRBD1 agrees at 8 bases. The CDR3 is made up of 14 amino acids. In germline, CDR1 is SGHRS, CDR2 YFSETQ. V was clipped by 3 bases and J by 4 bases; unmatched bases: 5. The CDR3 bases are TGCGCCAGCAGCTCCGGACAGGGCAGCACTGAAGCTTTCTTT. Encoded protein: CASSSGQGSTEAFF.

The chain uses TRBV10-2 and TRBJ2-1, with TRBD1 matching 8 bases. The CDR3 extends over 14 amino acids. The germline CDR1 and CDR2 sequences are WSHSY and SAAADI. Germline trimming cut 5 bases from V and 6 bases from J; bases unmatched to any gene: 6. CDR3 in amino acids: CASSHRGTGNEQFF. In DNA form, the CDR3 reads TGCGCCAGCAGTCACAGGGGGACGGGCAATGAGCAGTTCTTC.

The chain joins TRBV18 to TRBJ2-2, with a tentative D call TRBD1 (5 bases). There are 15 residues in the CDR3. Germline V lookup: CDR1 KGHSH, CDR2 LQKENI. With 1 base removed from V and 4 bases from J, the gap between germline ends came to 10 bases. For the CDR3, the DNA is TGTGCCAGCTCACCACGCCAGGGTGCCACCGGGGAGCTGTTTTTT. As protein: CASSPRQGATGELFF.

The chain recombines TRBV7-2 with TRBJ2-7; 7 bases map to TRBD1. The CDR3 runs 16 residues. Germline V CDR1 and CDR2: SGHTA, FQGNSA. V dropped 1 base and J dropped 6; count of bases not matched to a gene: 12. The CDR3 DNA is TGTGCCAGCAGCTTAGGAACGGGACAGATGCTTCTCGAGCAGTACTTC. Translating it yields CASSLGTGQMLLEQYF.

A few counts support this clone. The genes are TRBV27 and TRBJ1-2; D remains unclear. The CDR3 runs to 14 residues. Germline assignment: CDR1 MNHEY and CDR2 SMNVEV (reference sequence). Trimming left V 3 bases short and J 1 base short, with 9 bases between. The CDR3 spells CASSLEGNNYGYTF. The CDR3 DNA sequence: TGTGCCAGCAGTTTGGAGGGTAATAACTATGGCTACACCTTC.

V is TRBV6-6 and J is TRBJ1-4; possibly TRBD1 for D (5 bases). The CDR3 sequence is 14 residues long. The germline CDR1 and CDR2 sequences are MNHNY and SVGAGI (reference sequence). Trimming cost V 6 bases and J 3 bases, with 11 bases left between them. The CDR3 sequence: CASRLDSANEKLFF. For the CDR3, the DNA is TGTGCCAGCAGGCTTGACAGCGCTAATGAAAAACTGTTTTTT.

V is TRBV24-1 and J is TRBJ1-2; D is perhaps TRBD1 (6 bases). The germline CDR1 and CDR2 sequences are KGHDR and SFDVKD. Trimming took off 5 bases at V and 5 bases at J, with 17 bases between the two ends. The CDR3 loop spans 15 amino acids. The CDR3 DNA sequence: TGTGCCACCAGTGGCCCGGGACACGGGTTGTATGGCTACACCTTC. Translation: CATSGPGHGLYGYTF.

The CDR3, as DNA: TGTGCCAGCAGTTACCATCTCTCTTCTGACAGCTCCTATAATTCACCCCTCCACTTT. This gives the protein CASSYHLSSDSSYNSPLHF. J is TRBJ1-6 and V is TRBV6-2 or TRBV6-3, with a tentative D call TRBD1 (5 bases). CDR3 size: 19 residues. Germline CDR1 is MNHEY and CDR2 is SVGEGT. Trimming took off 2 bases at V and 0 bases at J, with 17 bases between the two ends.

This clone has just one count. CDR3 in amino acids: CASSSNRGRHEQFF. The CDR3 DNA reads as TGTGCCAGCAGCTCGAACAGGGGGCGACATGAGCAGTTCTTC. The gene calls are TRBV11-2 and TRBJ2-1; the match to TRBD1 covers 9 bases. CDR1 is SGHAT, CDR2 FQNNGV, per germline. The junction had 6 bases not matched to a gene; V was cut back by 4 bases and J by 8 bases. The CDR3 is 14 residues long.